Listed here are 4 T cell receptor beta chains from one sample, sequenced in a study of blood T cell repertoires in COVID-19. The protocol was immunoSEQ multiplex PCR, while the TCRdb copy is restricted to in-frame clones and leaves out a portion. This table holds about 38,000 clones, approximately 90% found once. Sequenced input: peripheral blood. Receptors originate from a man aged 55 to 69 with COVID-19, enrolled during active disease.

The gene calls are TRBV7-9 and TRBJ1-6, with D possibly TRBD1 on 6 matching bases. V shed 1 base and J shed 8 bases, with 21 bases lying between them. The germline V gene encodes CDR1 SEHNR and CDR2 FQNEAQ (reference sequence). The CDR3 has 18 residues. The CDR3 DNA reads as TGTGCCAGCAGCTTAGGCGGGTTTGTGGGGGCTCGACATTCACCCCTCCACTTT. Amino acid sequence: CASSLGGFVGARHSPLHF.

The J gene is TRBJ2-5, the V gene TRBV13, with TRBD2 as a possible D gene (5 bases). Germline V gives CDR1 PRHDT, CDR2 FYEKMQ (reference sequence). Deletions cut 5 bases from V and 3 bases from J, with 10 bases between. This CDR3 has 13 amino acids. The CDR3 loop is CASSLEGEETQYF. CDR3 nucleotides: TGTGCCAGCAGCCTCGAGGGCGAAGAGACCCAGTACTTC.

In this sample, this clone turned up once. The genes are TRBV28 and TRBJ1-1; no definite D call. This CDR3 has 14 residues. Germline-derived CDR1 and CDR2 are MDHEN and SYDVKM. V lost 3 bases to trimming and J lost 0 bases, with 8 bases between them. DNA for the CDR3: TGTGCCAGCAGTTTTGGGCCGGTGAACACTGAAGCTTTCTTT. It yields the protein CASSFGPVNTEAFF.

Written as DNA, the CDR3 is TGCGCCAGCAGCGTCGGGCGAGGGGAAAAACTGTTTTTT. Its translation is CASSVGRGEKLFF. This sequence joins TRBV5-1 and TRBJ1-4; D is uncertain. Trimming removed 4 bases from V and 8 bases from J, with 12 bases in between. CDR1 is SGHRS and CDR2 is YFSETQ in the germline V gene. This CDR3 has 13 residues.